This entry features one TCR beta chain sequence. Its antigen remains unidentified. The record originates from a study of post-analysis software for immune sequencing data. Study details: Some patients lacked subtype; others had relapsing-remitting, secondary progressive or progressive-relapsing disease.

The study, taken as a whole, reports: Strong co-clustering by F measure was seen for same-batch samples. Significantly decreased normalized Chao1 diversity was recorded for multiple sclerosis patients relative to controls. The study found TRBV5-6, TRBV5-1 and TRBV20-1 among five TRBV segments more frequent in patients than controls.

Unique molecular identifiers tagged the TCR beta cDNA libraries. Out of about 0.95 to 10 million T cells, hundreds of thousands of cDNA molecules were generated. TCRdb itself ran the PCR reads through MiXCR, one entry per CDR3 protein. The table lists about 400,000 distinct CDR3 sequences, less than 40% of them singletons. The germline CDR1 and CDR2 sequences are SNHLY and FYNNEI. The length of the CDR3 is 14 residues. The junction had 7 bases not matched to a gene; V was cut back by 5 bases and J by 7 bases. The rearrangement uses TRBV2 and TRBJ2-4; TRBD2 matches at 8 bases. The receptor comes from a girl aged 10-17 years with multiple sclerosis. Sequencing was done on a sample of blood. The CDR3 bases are TGTGCCAGCAGTTCTCGGGGGGGCGCGAACATTCAGTACTTC. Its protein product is CASSSRGGANIQYF.